This is a list of T cell receptor beta chains from one sample in a study of shared clonotypes between healthy human individuals. TCRdb's table, derived via immunoSEQ multiplex PCR, lists solely in-frame clones and lacks some. Of 2 million to 2.5 million clones listed, nearly 97% were seen once; the top ten hold roughly 0.13%. Source material: naive CD4+ T cells sorted from blood. Receptors were obtained from a young man in good health. Both conserved end residues are part of each CDR3. A D gene is named only where the DNA matches it firmly. Not all rows give a size; the values are once, few, many and, for expanded clones, a class.

TGCGCCAGCAGCTTGGTAAGCGGCGACAGGGGGCTCTGGCAGTACTTC CASSLVSGDRGLWQYF 16 TRBV5-1 NA TRBJ2-7 TRBD1
TGTGCCAGCAGTAGACTAGCGGGAGAGACCCAGTACTTC CASSRLAGETQYF 13 TRBV5-4 NA TRBJ2-5 TRBD2
TGCGCCACAATACGGGAAGCGGAGACTGAGCAGTTCTTC CATIREAETEQFF 13 TRBV10-2 NA TRBJ2-1 NA
TGCGCCAGCAGCTTGAGGGTGGCTGGGGCCAACGTCCTGACTTTC CASSLRVAGANVLTF 15 TRBV5-1 NA TRBJ2-6 NA
TGTGCCAGCAGCCAAGAGGAACGGGGCAATCAGCCCCAGCATTTT CASSQEERGNQPQHF 15 TRBV4-2 NA TRBJ1-5 NA
TGCGCCAGCAGCTTGGATGGCAGGAACCAAGAGACCCAGTACTTC CASSLDGRNQETQYF 15 TRBV5-1 once TRBJ2-5 NA
TGCGCCAGCAGCTTCTTCCGGGGCGTGGGGCTAGCGGGCTCACCCTCGAACACCGGGGAGCTGTTTTTT CASSFFRGVGLAGSPSNTGELFF 23 TRBV5-1 NA TRBJ2-2 TRBD2
TGTGCCAGCTCACCACCGGCGGGAACTGAAGCTTTCTTT CASSPPAGTEAFF 13 TRBV18 NA TRBJ1-1 NA
TGTGCCAGCAGCTCAGGGTGGGAGGGTCAGCCCCAGCATTTT CASSSGWEGQPQHF 14 TRBV7-9 NA TRBJ1-5 NA
TGTGCCAGCAGCGTATGGGGGGAAGGGACTGAAGCTTTCTTT CASSVWGEGTEAFF 14 TRBV9 NA TRBJ1-1 NA
TGCGCCAGCAGCTTGGAAGGCAGGGGGACGAACACCGGGGAGCTGTTTTTT CASSLEGRGTNTGELFF 17 TRBV5-1 NA TRBJ2-2 TRBD1
TGCGCCAGCAGCCAACCTCCGGGACAGCGTCTCTCTGGGGCCAACGTCCTGACTTTC CASSQPPGQRLSGANVLTF 19 TRBV4-1 NA TRBJ2-6 TRBD1
TGTGCCAGTAGCTTTTCGGACAGACAACAAGAGACCCAGTACTTC CASSFSDRQQETQYF 15 TRBV19 once TRBJ2-5 NA
TGCGCCAGCAGATCTCAGAGCATGAACACTGAAGCTTTCTTT CASRSQSMNTEAFF 14 TRBV10-2 NA TRBJ1-1 NA
TGTGCCAGCAGCCAAGACAACTATCAGCCCCAGCATTTT CASSQDNYQPQHF 13 TRBV14 NA TRBJ1-5 NA
TGCGCCAGCAGCCAAGAGAGGGGGCGAACAGATACGCAGTATTTT CASSQERGRTDTQYF 15 TRBV4-3 NA TRBJ2-3 TRBD1
TGCGCCAGCAGCTCAACGAGGACTGAAAGCTCCTATAATTCACCCCTCCACTTT CASSSTRTESSYNSPLHF 18 TRBV5-1 NA TRBJ1-6 NA
TGTGCCAGCAGTCCGCCAGGCAGGACTTATAATTCACCCCTCCACTTT CASSPPGRTYNSPLHF 16 TRBV27 once TRBJ1-6 NA
TGTGCCAGTAGAATACCCGGGGGGAAGCCAGATACGCAGTATTTT CASRIPGGKPDTQYF 15 TRBV19 NA TRBJ2-3 TRBD2
TGCGCCAGCAGCCAAGGACTTGGGGGGGTGAACACCGGGGAGCTGTTTTTT CASSQGLGGVNTGELFF 17 TRBV4-1 NA TRBJ2-2 TRBD2
TGTGCCAGCAGTGGCAGGACAGGGGGAGGCTACACCTTC CASSGRTGGGYTF 13 TRBV6-5 NA TRBJ1-2 TRBD1
TGTGCCAGCAGCCAACTCGCGGGGAGCTCCTACGAGCAGTACTTC CASSQLAGSSYEQYF 15 TRBV14 NA TRBJ2-7 NA
TGTGCCATGGCGACGAACACAGATACGCAGTATTTT CAMATNTDTQYF 12 TRBV10-3 NA TRBJ2-3 NA
TGTGCCATCAGTGAGGCTAGCGGCCTTTATGGGGAGACCCAGTACTTC CAISEASGLYGETQYF 16 TRBV10-3 NA TRBJ2-5 TRBD2
TGTGCCAGCAGTGTTCAGGGGGCGGCTGAAGCTTTCTTT CASSVQGAAEAFF 13 TRBV25-1 NA TRBJ1-1 TRBD1
TGTGCCAGCAGACGAACCGGGACTAGCGGGGGGGCAGATACGCAGTATTTT CASRRTGTSGGADTQYF 17 TRBV7-9 NA TRBJ2-3 TRBD2
TGTGCCAGCAGTGTACCGGGTGCTGAAGCTTTCTTT CASSVPGAEAFF 12 TRBV6-1 NA TRBJ1-1 NA
TGTGCCAGCAGCCCCCCACAGCGGGAGATTGGTGAGACCCAGTACTTC CASSPPQREIGETQYF 16 TRBV5-4 NA TRBJ2-5 TRBD2
TGTGCCAGTAGTCCTTCGAATCAGCCCCAGCATTTT CASSPSNQPQHF 12 TRBV19 NA TRBJ1-5 NA
TGTGCCAGCAGCGTAGAATCAGGGTACGAGCAGTACTTC CASSVESGYEQYF 13 TRBV9 NA TRBJ2-7 NA